This T cell receptor beta chain comes out of a study of T cells in Graves' hyperthyroidism and ophthalmopathy. Study-level information: At the time of initial diagnosis and before any treatment, peripheral blood was collected.

On this clonotype: Its target is not known.

RNA transcripts yielded amplified TCR beta CDR3 regions. HTBI primers drove first-round RT-PCR of the TCR CDR3. Each CDR3 protein gets one entry after TCRdb re-called the multiplex PCR reads with MiXCR. The top ten clones hold roughly 7% of a sample with some 570,000 distinct CDR3 sequences, more than 13% of them seen once. Study outcomes and limitations: Stable hyperthyroidism was separated from ophthalmopathy by a model based on 13 V-J features.

Germline V gene data show CDR1 as MGHDK and CDR2 as SYGVNS. The CDR3 is made up of 13 amino acids. The ends were cut back, 4 bases at V and 7 bases at J, with 11 bases in the middle. A NOSPECS grade of at least 4, a Clinical Activity Score of at least 3 and duration under 3 months were recorded in ophthalmopathy patients. The sample taken for sequencing was blood. The sequence came from a woman younger than 30 with Graves' ophthalmopathy. This rearrangement joins TRBV25-1 to TRBJ1-5; a possible D gene is TRBD1 (6 bases). CDR3 nucleotides: TGTGCCAGCAGTGGGGCGGGGGCCCAGCCCCAGCATTTT. Translated, it gives CASSGAGAQPQHF. The full variable domain, rest sourced from reference TRBV25-1 and TRBJ1-5, is EADIYQTPRYLVIGTGKKITLECSQTMGHDKMYWYQQDPGMELHLIHYSYGVNSTEKGDLSSESTVSRIRTEHFPLTLESARPSHTSQYLCASSGAGAQPQHFGDGTRLSIL.